Below, one T cell receptor (beta chain) is given with its context. Antigen specificity is unknown. The data are from a study of vaccination and CD4 T cells after COVID-19. Sequenced with the Oncomine TCR Beta short-read assay was DNA taken from cultured CD4+ T cells. Via MiXCR, TCRdb re-called the PCR reads, giving one row per CDR3 protein. The table includes 8,500 to 9,500 distinct CDR3 sequences, around 29% detected once. CDR3 length: 13 amino acids. Trimming shortened V by 2 bases and J by 6 bases, and 7 bases separated the two germline ends. Per the germline V gene, CDR1 is WNHNN and CDR2 is SYGVQD (reference sequence). As to treatment: roughly 11-day PBMC culture with coronavirus spike peptide pools or control peptides (ViraFEST assay). Harvesting of the unexposed donor's CD4+ T cells predated the COVID-19 pandemic (2011-2018).

Sequenced material: CD4+ T cells from blood, cultured in vitro. The rearrangement links TRBV10-1 to TRBJ1-4, with D unresolved. This TCR was recovered from a human donor in good health. The CDR3 loop reads CASSEQPYEKLFF. The DNA for the CDR3 is TGCGCCAGCAGTGAGCAGCCGTATGAAAAACTGTTTTTT.